Below are 24 T cell receptor beta chains sequenced from a single sample in a study of cytomegalovirus exposure and HLA in healthy donors. PCR amplification relied on 60 Vbeta primers (plus 13 Jbeta primers). Assay used: immunoSEQ multiplex PCR; TCRdb lists only in-frame clones, some missing. The sample holds 120,000 to 150,000 clones, 88% seen once. The sequenced sample was PBMCs. The receptors originated from a woman aged 40 to 50 in good health and CMV-seronegative.

On this clone: One end of the junction is discordant with germline, which a read error may explain. The chain uses TRBV7-7 and TRBJ2-5; D might be TRBD2 (6 bases). This CDR3 comprises 13 residues. Looked up from germline, CDR1 is SSHAT and CDR2 is FNYEAQ (reference sequence). CDR3 DNA sequence: TGTGCTAGCAGCGGGCGGGACCCCGGAATCCAGTACTTC. Translated: CASSGRDPGIQYF. Together with reference TRBV7-7 and TRBJ2-5, the CDR3 gives the full variable domain: GAGVSQSPRYKVTKRGQDVTLRCDPISSHATLYWYQQALGQGPEFLTYFNYEAQPDKSGLPSDRFSAERPEGSISTLTIQRTEQRDSAMYRCASSGRDPGIQYFGPGTRLLVL.

The chain employs TRBV7-9 and TRBJ1-1; D may be TRBD1 (6 bases). The CDR3 is made up of 14 amino acids. The V and J ends lost 2 bases and 5 bases respectively, with 12 bases between them. Germline CDR1 SEHNR, CDR2 FQNEAQ (reference sequence). CDR3 amino acids: CASSLTQGSTEAFF. The DNA of the CDR3 is TGTGCCAGCAGCTTAACACAGGGATCGACTGAAGCTTTCTTT.

This clone was recorded once. The J gene is TRBJ1-4, the V gene TRBV5-1; D ambiguous. The CDR3 totals 14 residues. In germline, CDR1 is SGHRS, CDR2 YFSETQ. Trimming took off 5 bases at V and 0 bases at J, with 8 bases between the two ends. CDR3 region: CASRQEATNEKLFF. As DNA, the CDR3 is TGCGCCAGCAGGCAGGAGGCAACTAATGAAAAACTGTTTTTT.

This chain links TRBV5-1 with TRBJ2-1; TRBD2 aligns across 7 bases. V was clipped by 2 bases and J by 1 base; unmatched bases: 6. There are 16 residues in the CDR3. From germline, CDR1 is SGHRS and CDR2 YFSETQ. In DNA, the CDR3 is TGCGCCAGCAGCTTCAGCGGGGTGGGATCCTACAATGAGCAGTTCTTC. Protein product: CASSFSGVGSYNEQFF.

On this clone itself: The germline gene is not matched at one end of the junction; a read error may be the cause. The chain combines TRBV7-9 with TRBJ1-2; D gene uncertain. The CDR3 runs to 12 residues. Germline CDR1 reads SEHNR; CDR2 reads FQNEAQ (reference sequence). The CDR3 sequence: CSSSPQAYGYTF. Here the CDR3 DNA reads TGTTCCAGCAGCCCCCAGGCCTATGGCTACACCTTC.

This CDR3 reads CAISRGQEANVLTF. The CDR3 coding sequence is TGTGCCATCAGTAGGGGTCAAGAGGCCAACGTCCTGACTTTC. The chain combines TRBV10-3 with TRBJ2-6; D is possibly TRBD1 (5 bases). The CDR3 consists of 14 residues. Trimming left V 5 bases short and J 6 bases short, with 11 bases between. Germline V gives CDR1 ENHRY, CDR2 SYGVKD.

The chain recombines TRBV5-4 with TRBJ2-5; 10 bases line up with TRBD2. The V gene end was trimmed by 5 bases and the J gene end by 5 bases; junction bases not matched to a gene: 9. The CDR3 runs 15 residues. The germline V gene has CDR1 SGHNT and CDR2 YYREEE (reference sequence). The CDR3 protein is CASSSGSGRGETQYF. The DNA of the CDR3 is TGTGCCAGCAGTTCGGGCAGCGGGAGGGGGGAGACCCAGTACTTC.

The count of this clone is one. J is TRBJ2-1 and V is TRBV11-1; no clear D. Germline V gene lookup returns CDR1 SGHAT and CDR2 FQDESV (reference sequence). V lost 3 bases, J lost 9 bases, and 9 bases lay in between. This CDR3 contains 12 residues. CDR3: CASSFSNTEQFF. CDR3 nucleotide sequence: TGTGCCAGCAGCTTCAGTAACACTGAGCAGTTCTTC.

The chain employs TRBV19 and TRBJ2-5, with TRBD2 matching 8 bases. The ends lost 4 bases at V and 4 bases at J; junction bases unmatched: 5. CDR1 is LNHDA, CDR2 SQIVND, per germline (reference sequence). CDR3 size: 14 residues. This CDR3 reads CASSSGGKGETQYF. DNA of the CDR3: TGTGCCAGTAGTAGCGGGGGGAAGGGAGAGACCCAGTACTTC.

This chain links TRBV5-1 with TRBJ2-1; TRBD2 matches at 12 bases. The germline V gene has CDR1 SGHRS and CDR2 YFSETQ. The CDR3 is made up of 17 amino acids. J was trimmed by 8 bases and V by 0 bases; bases with no gene match: 9. The CDR3, as DNA: TGCGCCAGCAGCTTGGATACGGCTAGCGGGAGGGCCGATGAGCAGTTCTTC. This translates into CASSLDTASGRADEQFF.

The chain is built from TRBV11-2 and TRBJ2-1; possible D gene TRBD1, 5 bases. Per germline, CDR1 SGHAT and CDR2 FQNNGV. V shed 3 bases and J shed 2 bases, with 11 bases lying between them. The CDR3 totals 15 residues. The CDR3: CASSFLLTAYNEQFF. The CDR3 nucleotides read TGTGCCAGCAGCTTCCTTCTGACAGCCTACAATGAGCAGTTCTTC.

V is TRBV7-8 and J is TRBJ2-3, with unresolved D. The length of the CDR3 is 15 residues. CDR1 is SGHVS and CDR2 is FQNEAQ in the germline V gene. Trimming shortened V by 7 bases and J by 2 bases, and 16 bases separated the two germline ends. CDR3 in DNA: TGTGCCAGCATCTCTCGGTTCGAGATCACAGATACGCAGTATTTT. This encodes CASISRFEITDTQYF.

This rearrangement joins TRBV30 to TRBJ2-1; tentatively, D is TRBD2 (6 bases). V was cut by 4 bases and J by 2 bases, with 9 bases left in between. The V gene's germline CDR1 is GTSNPN and CDR2 SVGIG (reference sequence). The CDR3 is made up of 13 amino acids. The CDR3 here is CAWMAGTYNEQFF. Here the CDR3 DNA reads TGTGCCTGGATGGCGGGAACCTACAATGAGCAGTTCTTC.

V gene TRBV7-9 combines with J gene TRBJ1-1; maybe TRBD1 (5 bases). The CDR3 sequence is 14 residues long. Germline V gene sequence: CDR1 SEHNR, CDR2 FQNEAQ (reference sequence). The ends were cut back, 0 bases at V and 11 bases at J, with 16 bases in the middle. The CDR3 DNA sequence: TGTGCCAGCAGCTTAGCGGAGCAGTTTGGACACGCTTTCTTT. Its translation is CASSLAEQFGHAFF.

The V call is TRBV6-6, the J call TRBJ2-4; TRBD2 aligns across 8 bases. The V segment lost 6 bases and the J segment 9 bases; nucleotides outside the gene matches: 13. The germline V gene has CDR1 MNHNY and CDR2 SVGAGI (reference sequence). The CDR3 runs to 15 residues. The CDR3 bases are TGTGCCAGCAGCCCCGGGACTAGTGGAGTTGGCATTCAGTACTTC. This translates into CASSPGTSGVGIQYF.

This chain joins TRBV11-3 and TRBJ2-5, with D maybe TRBD1 (6 bases). The J call may be incorrect, as the DNA end agrees better with TRBJ2-7. CDR1 is SGHNT and CDR2 is YENEEA in the germline V gene. This CDR3 has 12 amino acids. As DNA, the CDR3 is TGTGCCAGCAGCACTGACAGGTACGAGCAGTACTTC. Amino acids: CASSTDRYEQYF.

The CDR3 loop is CASSPRTSGSDEQFF. The CDR3 region has the DNA TGTGCCAGCAGCCCGCGGACTAGCGGGAGTGATGAGCAGTTCTTC. This chain joins TRBV4-2 and TRBJ2-1; 13 bases line up with TRBD2. J gave up 8 bases and V 4 bases, and 5 bases lay outside the gene matches. Germline loops: CDR1 LGHNA, CDR2 YNFKEQ. This CDR3 has 15 amino acids.

This chain joins TRBV5-1 and TRBJ2-1, with 7 nucleotides matching TRBD2. From germline, CDR1 is SGHRS and CDR2 YFSETQ. Unmatched junction bases numbered 2, after V lost 2 bases and J lost 6 bases. The length of the CDR3 is 13 residues. The CDR3 nucleotides are TGCGCCAGCAGCTTACCTAGCGGCAATGAGCAGTTCTTC. This translates into CASSLPSGNEQFF. Full variable domain (missing parts from reference TRBV5-1 and TRBJ2-1): KAGVTQTPRYLIKTRGQQVTLSCSPISGHRSVSWYQQTPGQGLQFLFEYFSETQRNKGNFPGRFSGRQFSNSRSEMNVSTLELGDSALYLCASSLPSGNEQFFGPGTRLTVL.

The V gene is TRBV10-2, the J gene TRBJ2-5, with 14 bases identical to TRBD2. The DNA end is a closer match to TRBJ2-7, so the J assignment may be wrong. The CDR3 spans 16 residues. The germline V gene has CDR1 WSHSY and CDR2 SAAADI. The CDR3 reads CASRGLAGERLYEQYF. Written as DNA, the CDR3 is TGCGCCAGCAGGGGACTAGCGGGGGAACGACTCTACGAGCAGTACTTC.

This chain connects TRBV11-2 to TRBJ2-7, with D unclear. V lost 5 bases and J lost 6, with 11 bases in between. The CDR3 spans 12 residues. Per the germline V gene, CDR1 is SGHAT and CDR2 is FQNNGV. The CDR3 DNA follows: TGTGCCAGCAGCCCGGTTTCCGTCGAGCAGTACTTC. This sequence encodes CASSPVSVEQYF.

The chain recombines TRBV7-9 with TRBJ2-1; no reliable D call. The germline V gene encodes CDR1 SEHNR and CDR2 FQNEAQ (reference sequence). Trimming took off 5 bases at V and 7 bases at J, with 12 bases between the two ends. CDR3 length: 13 amino acids. The CDR3 region is CASSRPPSNEQFF. CDR3 in DNA: TGTGCCAGCAGCCGACCCCCTAGTAATGAGCAGTTCTTC. Supplemented by reference TRBV7-9 and TRBJ2-1, the full variable domain reads DTGVSQNPRHKITKRGQNVTFRCDPISEHNRLYWYRQTLGQGPEFLTYFQNEAQLEKSRLLSDRFSAERPKGSFSTLEIQRTEQGDSAMYLCASSRPPSNEQFFGPGTRLTVL.

The genes are TRBV27 and TRBJ2-5; D uncertain. The J call may be faulty, since TRBJ2-7 better matches the DNA end. The CDR3 has 13 residues. The V gene's germline CDR1 is MNHEY and CDR2 SMNVEV (reference sequence). The DNA of the CDR3 is TGTGCCAGCAGTTTTTCCCTCTCCTACGAGCAGTACTTC. This codes for CASSFSLSYEQYF.

CDR3 region: CASSPSTGGIAEAFF. The CDR3 DNA sequence: TGTGCCAGCAGTCCGTCGACAGGGGGCATCGCTGAAGCTTTCTTT. This chain joins TRBV11-3 and TRBJ1-1; 10 bases fit TRBD1. V shed 6 bases and J 6 bases; nucleotides not matched to a gene: 10. CDR1 is SGHNT, CDR2 YENEEA, per germline. The CDR3 has 15 residues.

J is TRBJ1-2 and V is TRBV11-3; no clear D gene. This CDR3 has 16 residues. Germline CDR1 reads SGHNT; CDR2 reads YENEEA. Trimming removed 1 base at V and 3 bases at J, with 15 bases between. The CDR3 here is CASSLVSFNVDYGYTF. CDR3 nucleotides: TGTGCCAGCAGCTTAGTGTCATTTAACGTAGACTATGGCTACACCTTC.